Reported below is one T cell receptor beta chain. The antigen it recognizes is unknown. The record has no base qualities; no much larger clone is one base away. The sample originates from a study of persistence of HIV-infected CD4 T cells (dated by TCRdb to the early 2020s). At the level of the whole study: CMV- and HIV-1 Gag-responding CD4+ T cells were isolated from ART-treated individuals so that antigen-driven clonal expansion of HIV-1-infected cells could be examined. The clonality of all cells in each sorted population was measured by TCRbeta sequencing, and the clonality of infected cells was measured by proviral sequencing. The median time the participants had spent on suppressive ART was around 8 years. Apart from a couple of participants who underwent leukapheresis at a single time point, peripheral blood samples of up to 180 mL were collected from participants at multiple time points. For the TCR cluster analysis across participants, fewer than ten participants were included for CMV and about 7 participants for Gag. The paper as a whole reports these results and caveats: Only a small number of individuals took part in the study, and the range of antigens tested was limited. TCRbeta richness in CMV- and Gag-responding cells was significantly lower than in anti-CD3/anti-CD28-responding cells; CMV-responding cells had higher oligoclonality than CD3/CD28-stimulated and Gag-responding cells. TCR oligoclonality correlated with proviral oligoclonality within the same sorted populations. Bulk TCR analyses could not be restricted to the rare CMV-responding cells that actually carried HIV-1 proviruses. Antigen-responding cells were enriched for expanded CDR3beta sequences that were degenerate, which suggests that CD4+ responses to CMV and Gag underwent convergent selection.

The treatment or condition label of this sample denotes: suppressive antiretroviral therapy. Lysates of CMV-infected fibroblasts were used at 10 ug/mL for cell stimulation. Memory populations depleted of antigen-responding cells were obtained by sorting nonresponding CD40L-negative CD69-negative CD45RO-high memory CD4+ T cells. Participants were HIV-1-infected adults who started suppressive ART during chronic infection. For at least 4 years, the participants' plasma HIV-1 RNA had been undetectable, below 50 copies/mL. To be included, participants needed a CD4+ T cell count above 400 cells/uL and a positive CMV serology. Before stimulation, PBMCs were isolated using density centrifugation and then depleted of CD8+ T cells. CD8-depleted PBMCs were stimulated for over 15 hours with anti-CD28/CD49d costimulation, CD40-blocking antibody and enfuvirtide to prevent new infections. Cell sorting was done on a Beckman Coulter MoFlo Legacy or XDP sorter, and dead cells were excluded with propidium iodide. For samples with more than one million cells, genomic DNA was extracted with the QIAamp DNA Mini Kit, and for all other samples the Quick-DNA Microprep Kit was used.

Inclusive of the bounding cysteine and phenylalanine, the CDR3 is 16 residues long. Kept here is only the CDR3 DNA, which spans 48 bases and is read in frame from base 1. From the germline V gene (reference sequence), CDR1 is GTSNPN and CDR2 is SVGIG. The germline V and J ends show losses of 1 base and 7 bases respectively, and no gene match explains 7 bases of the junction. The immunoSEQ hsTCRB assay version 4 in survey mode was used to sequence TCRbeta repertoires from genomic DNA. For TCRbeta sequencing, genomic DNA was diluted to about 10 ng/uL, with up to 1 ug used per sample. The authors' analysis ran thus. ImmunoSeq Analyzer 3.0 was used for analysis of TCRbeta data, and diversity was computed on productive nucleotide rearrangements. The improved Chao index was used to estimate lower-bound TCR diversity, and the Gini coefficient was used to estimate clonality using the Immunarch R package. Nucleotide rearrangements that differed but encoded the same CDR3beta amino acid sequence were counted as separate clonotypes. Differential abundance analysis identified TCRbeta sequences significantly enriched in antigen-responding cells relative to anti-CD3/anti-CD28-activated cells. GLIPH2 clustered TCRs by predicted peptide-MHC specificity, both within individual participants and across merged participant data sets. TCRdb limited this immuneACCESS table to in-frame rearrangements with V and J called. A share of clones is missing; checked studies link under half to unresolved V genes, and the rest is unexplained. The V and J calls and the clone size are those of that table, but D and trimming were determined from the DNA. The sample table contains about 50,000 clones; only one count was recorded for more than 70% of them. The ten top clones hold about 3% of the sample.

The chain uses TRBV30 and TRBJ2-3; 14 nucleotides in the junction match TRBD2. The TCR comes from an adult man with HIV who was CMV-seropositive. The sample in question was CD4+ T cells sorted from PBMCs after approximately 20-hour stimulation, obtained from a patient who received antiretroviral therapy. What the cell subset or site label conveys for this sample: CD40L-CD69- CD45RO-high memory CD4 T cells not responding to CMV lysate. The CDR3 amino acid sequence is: CAWSEGLAGERNTQYF. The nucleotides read TGTGCCTGGAGTGAGGGACTAGCGGGAGAGAGAAATACGCAGTATTTT.